Following are 22 T cell receptor beta chains from one sample sequenced in a study of blood T cell repertoires in COVID-19. The method was immunoSEQ multiplex PCR; TCRdb's version includes in-frame clones alone and lacks a portion of them. The table lists 140,000 or so clones, approximately 90% of them singletons. Sequencing was carried out using peripheral blood. These receptors were obtained from a human donor with COVID-19, enrolled during active disease. The donor label of this sample is uncertain.

The genes are TRBV9 and TRBJ2-1; 9 nucleotides align to TRBD2. The CDR3 length is 16 residues. V shed 7 bases, J shed 7 bases, and the junction held 15 bases outside the gene matches. CDR1 is SGDLS and CDR2 is YYNGEE in the germline V gene. CDR3 residues: CASYPGRLAGKNEQFF. Written as DNA, the CDR3 is TGTGCCAGCTACCCGGGGCGGCTAGCGGGAAAAAATGAGCAGTTCTTC.

The gene calls are TRBV5-4 and TRBJ2-5, with D possibly TRBD1 on 5 matching bases. The V gene lost 0 bases and the J gene lost 7 bases, with 10 bases spanning the gap. Germline V gene lookup returns CDR1 SGHNT and CDR2 YYREEE (reference sequence). The CDR3 runs to 13 residues. This chain's CDR3 is CASSLEGSGTQYF. The CDR3 DNA is TGTGCCAGCAGCTTGGAGGGGTCGGGGACCCAGTACTTC. The complete variable domain, with remaining parts taken from reference TRBV5-4 and TRBJ2-5, reads ETGVTQSPTHLIKTRGQQVTLRCSSQSGHNTVSWYQQALGQGPQFIFQYYREEENGRGNFPPRFSGLQFPNYSSELNVNALELDDSALYLCASSLEGSGTQYFGPGTRLLVL.

The gene calls are TRBV7-2 and TRBJ1-5; D is unclear. The CDR3 has 13 amino acids. Germline assignment: CDR1 SGHTA and CDR2 FQGNSA. V lost 5 bases and J 5 bases, leaving 10 bases between the germline ends. Here the CDR3 reads CASSAHPDQPQHF. CDR3 bases: TGTGCCAGCAGCGCCCACCCGGATCAGCCCCAGCATTTT.

This chain connects TRBV5-1 to TRBJ2-3, with 8 bases identical to TRBD1. Looked up from germline, CDR1 is SGHRS and CDR2 is YFSETQ. The CDR3 totals 15 residues. V lost 3 bases, J lost 2 bases, and 5 bases stayed unmatched. The CDR3 DNA is TGCGCCAGCAGCTCAGGACAGGGTCCCACAGATACGCAGTATTTT. Translated, it gives CASSSGQGPTDTQYF.

This chain uses TRBV9 with TRBJ2-1; 7 bases align to TRBD2. The CDR3 consists of 15 residues. V dropped 0 bases and J dropped 5; count of bases not matched to a gene: 5. Per the germline V gene, CDR1 is SGDLS and CDR2 is YYNGEE. The CDR3 coding sequence is TGTGCCAGCAGCGTAGGGACTAGGGGCCACAATGAGCAGTTCTTC. Protein sequence: CASSVGTRGHNEQFF.

The J gene is TRBJ2-2, the V gene TRBV4-1; D may be TRBD2 (6 bases). Germline V gene lookup returns CDR1 MGHRA and CDR2 YSYEKL. This CDR3 is 14 amino acids long. V was trimmed by 0 bases and J by 5 bases, leaving 7 bases between them. The CDR3 region is CASSQDGGTGELFF. CDR3 in DNA: TGCGCCAGCAGCCAAGATGGAGGGACCGGGGAGCTGTTTTTT.

The chain employs TRBV6-5 and TRBJ2-1; D is uncertain. CDR3 length: 13 residues. V lost 7 bases, J lost 5 bases, and 12 bases lay in between. Germline loops: CDR1 MNHEY, CDR2 SVGAGI. This CDR3 reads CASNAPPDNEQFF. CDR3 coding DNA: TGTGCCAGCAATGCCCCGCCGGACAATGAGCAGTTCTTC.

This chain links TRBV5-1 with TRBJ2-5, with 8 bases lining up with TRBD1. This CDR3 region has 14 residues. With V trimmed by 1 base and J by 5 bases, 4 bases remained unmatched. Germline V lookup: CDR1 SGHRS, CDR2 YFSETQ. CDR3 amino acids: CASSLPGGRETQYF. Written as DNA, the CDR3 is TGCGCCAGCAGCTTGCCAGGGGGCAGGGAGACCCAGTACTTC.

The chain's CDR3 is CASSWSGGPSYEQYF. The CDR3 DNA reads TGCGCCAGCAGCTGGAGCGGGGGGCCTTCCTACGAGCAGTACTTC. This chain uses TRBV5-1 with TRBJ2-7, with 9 bases identical to TRBD2. CDR1 is SGHRS and CDR2 is YFSETQ in the germline V gene. This CDR3 is built from 15 residues. V lost 3 bases and J lost 1; bases outside the gene matches: 5.

The J gene is TRBJ1-1, the V gene TRBV18; D perhaps matches TRBD1 (5 bases). The CDR3 is 14 residues long. V was shortened by 4 bases and J by 3 bases, with 12 bases between the two germline ends. Per germline, CDR1 KGHSH and CDR2 LQKENI. CDR3 protein: CASSREGPDTEAFF. CDR3 sequence (DNA): TGTGCCAGCTCACGGGAGGGGCCTGACACTGAAGCTTTCTTT.

V and J are TRBV29-1 and TRBJ2-1, with D possibly TRBD1 on 5 matching bases. The CDR3 has 14 residues. Trimming shortened V by 5 bases and J by 0 bases, and 11 bases separated the two germline ends. CDR1 is SQVTM, CDR2 ANQGSEA, per germline. Written as DNA, the CDR3 is TGCAGCGTTCCCGACAGTGCCTCCTACAATGAGCAGTTCTTC. It translates to CSVPDSASYNEQFF.

The chain combines TRBV5-1 with TRBJ1-3, with D uncertain. V was trimmed by 1 base and J by 0 bases, leaving 11 bases between them. Germline V gene sequence: CDR1 SGHRS, CDR2 YFSETQ. The length of the CDR3 is 16 residues. The CDR3 sequence: CASSLSPGVSGNTIYF. The CDR3 DNA sequence: TGCGCCAGCAGCTTGTCCCCAGGCGTCTCTGGAAACACCATATATTTT. The entire variable domain, with the rest obtained from reference TRBV5-1 and TRBJ1-3, is as follows: KAGVTQTPRYLIKTRGQQVTLSCSPISGHRSVSWYQQTPGQGLQFLFEYFSETQRNKGNFPGRFSGRQFSNSRSEMNVSTLELGDSALYLCASSLSPGVSGNTIYFGEGSWLTVV.

The chain uses TRBV18 and TRBJ1-5; TRBD1 agrees at 9 bases. Germline V gene sequence: CDR1 KGHSH, CDR2 LQKENI. The V and J ends lost 3 bases and 6 bases, in that order; junction bases with no gene match: 3. The CDR3 runs 14 residues. The CDR3, as DNA: TGTGCCAGCTCACCGGGACAGGGAAGTCAGCCCCAGCATTTT. Residues: CASSPGQGSQPQHF.

This chain connects TRBV2 to TRBJ1-5; the D gene is possibly TRBD1 (6 bases). Germline assignment: CDR1 SNHLY and CDR2 FYNNEI. V was shortened by 4 bases and J by 9 bases, with 13 bases between the two germline ends. The CDR3 is 13 residues long. CDR3 sequence reads: CASSVRGAGPQHF. The DNA for the CDR3 is TGTGCCAGCAGTGTCCGGGGGGCCGGGCCCCAGCATTTT.

This rearrangement joins TRBV6-5 to TRBJ1-2; D is ambiguous. This CDR3 has 15 residues. Germline-derived CDR1 and CDR2 are MNHEY and SVGAGI. Between the trimmed V and J ends, which lost 0 bases and 4 bases, there was a span of 12 bases. This chain's CDR3 is CASSYSRGEGYGYTF. The CDR3 bases are TGTGCCAGCAGTTACTCCCGGGGAGAGGGCTATGGCTACACCTTC.

This clone has a single count. This rearrangement joins TRBV7-9 to TRBJ2-5; the D gene is possibly TRBD2 (6 bases). Between the trimmed V and J ends, which lost 0 bases and 5 bases, there was a span of 13 bases. Germline CDR1 is SEHNR and CDR2 is FQNEAQ (reference sequence). CDR3 length equals 15 residues. The CDR3 sequence is CASSLALSGRETQYF. The CDR3 coding sequence is TGTGCCAGCAGCTTAGCTTTGTCGGGGAGGGAGACCCAGTACTTC.

The V gene is TRBV2, the J gene TRBJ2-7; 7 nucleotides line up with TRBD2. CDR3 size: 15 residues. V was clipped by 6 bases and J by 2 bases; unmatched bases: 10. Germline CDR1 SNHLY, CDR2 FYNNEI. CDR3 loop: CASRTLGLAAYEQYF. CDR3 sequence (DNA): TGTGCCAGCAGGACTCTCGGGCTAGCGGCCTACGAGCAGTACTTC.

In this sample, this clone turned up a few times. The chain recombines TRBV9 with TRBJ1-6; D gene ambiguous. The CDR3 is made up of 12 amino acids. Trimming removed 3 bases at V and 7 bases at J, with 5 bases between. Germline V gives CDR1 SGDLS, CDR2 YYNGEE. The CDR3 nucleotides are TGTGCCAGCAGCGGGGCGAATTCACCCCTCCACTTT. Its protein product is CASSGANSPLHF.

This clone was seen a handful of times. The gene calls are TRBV4-2 and TRBJ2-3, with TRBD2 identical over 7 bases. The trim removed 0 bases at V and 2 bases at J, leaving 5 bases unmatched. CDR1 and CDR2 from the germline V gene are LGHNA and YNFKEQ. The CDR3 has 16 residues. The CDR3 protein is CASSQEGGGYTDTQYF. DNA for the CDR3: TGTGCCAGCAGCCAAGAGGGGGGGGGATACACAGATACGCAGTATTTT.

This chain joins TRBV10-2 and TRBJ2-7; 10 nucleotides align to TRBD2. J gave up 3 bases and V 7 bases, and 9 bases lay outside the gene matches. The CDR3 runs 15 residues. The germline gives CDR1 WSHSY, CDR2 SAAADI. The CDR3 region has the DNA TGCGCCAGCAAGTTTCTAGCGGGAGCTATCTACGAGCAGTACTTC. This gives the protein CASKFLAGAIYEQYF.

The CDR3 DNA is TGTGCCAGCCGGGGGAGTACCGCGAACACTGAAGCTTTCTTT. It is translated as CASRGSTANTEAFF. The chain combines TRBV2 with TRBJ1-1; maybe TRBD1 (5 bases). This CDR3 region has 14 residues. With 8 bases removed from V and 1 base from J, the gap between germline ends came to 14 bases. CDR1 is SNHLY, CDR2 FYNNEI, per germline.

The chain employs TRBV18 and TRBJ1-4, with D hard to call. The CDR3 is 16 residues long. Looked up from germline, CDR1 is KGHSH and CDR2 is LQKENI. Between the trimmed V and J ends, which lost 8 bases and 0 bases, there was a span of 16 bases. Here the CDR3 DNA reads TGTGCCAGCACTCGGGAGAGAGCTGCAACTAATGAAAAACTGTTTTTT. It encodes CASTRERAATNEKLFF.